The clone carrying this TCR beta chain is a singleton in its sample. The antigen is undetermined. The data were obtained in a study of PD-1 blockade in classical Hodgkin lymphoma. Broader study findings: Newly diagnosed patients were reported to start with lower TCR diversity than healthy donors. Nivolumab initiated under 1 year post-ASCT led to patient exclusion.

Each patient's relapse followed autologous stem cell transplantation, and brentuximab vedotin exposure varied. Researchers report purifying CD4+ T cells from thawed PBMCs by magnetic negative selection. The table came from immunoSEQ multiplex PCR; TCRdb's copy has only in-frame clones and leaves some out. In the table there are about 15,000 clones, 85% of which are singletons. Sample: CD4+ T cells from blood, taken at baseline. This clonotype was sampled from a human donor with classical Hodgkin lymphoma.

The CDR3 is CASSPSLGGLNYGYTF. The CDR3, as DNA: TGTGCCAGCAGCCCCTCGCTGGGGGGTTTAAACTATGGCTACACCTTC. The chain has TRBV7-2 and TRBJ1-2, with a tentative D call TRBD1 (5 bases). The germline CDR1 and CDR2 sequences are SGHTA and FQGNSA. Trimming removed 5 bases at V and 2 bases at J, with 18 bases between. The length of the CDR3 is 16 residues.